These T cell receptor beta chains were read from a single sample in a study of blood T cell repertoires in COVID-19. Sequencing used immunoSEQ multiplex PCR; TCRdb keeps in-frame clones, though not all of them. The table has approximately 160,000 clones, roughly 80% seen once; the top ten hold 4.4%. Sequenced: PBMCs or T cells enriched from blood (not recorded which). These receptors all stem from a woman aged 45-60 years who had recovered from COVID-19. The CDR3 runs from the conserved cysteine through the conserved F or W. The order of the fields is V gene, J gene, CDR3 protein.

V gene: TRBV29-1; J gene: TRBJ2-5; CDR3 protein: CSGIRGRVRETQYF
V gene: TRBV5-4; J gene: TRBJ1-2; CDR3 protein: CASSFPGQDYGYTF
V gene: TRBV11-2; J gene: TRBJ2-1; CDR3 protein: CASSPEGDRGRSEQFF
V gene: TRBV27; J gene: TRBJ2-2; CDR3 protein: CASSFLSGRTPTGELFF
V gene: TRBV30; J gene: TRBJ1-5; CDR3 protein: CAWSPAGQSGVNQPQHF
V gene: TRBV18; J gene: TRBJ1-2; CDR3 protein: CASSPDRGYGYTF
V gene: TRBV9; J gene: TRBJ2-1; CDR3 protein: CASTPWERGEANEQFF
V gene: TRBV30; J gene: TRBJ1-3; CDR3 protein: CAGSGTGGNTIYF
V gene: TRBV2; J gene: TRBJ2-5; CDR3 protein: CASLGLHHETQYF
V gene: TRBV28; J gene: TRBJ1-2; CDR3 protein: CASSPTTGIYGYTF
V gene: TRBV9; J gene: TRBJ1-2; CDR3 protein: CASSVVGQGSNGYTF
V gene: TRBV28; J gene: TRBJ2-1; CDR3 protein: CASSSTSYPSTGQFF
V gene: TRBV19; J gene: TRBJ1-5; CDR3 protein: CASIQPGGGNQPQHF
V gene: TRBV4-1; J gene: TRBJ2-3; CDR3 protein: CASSPGGGKVDTQYF
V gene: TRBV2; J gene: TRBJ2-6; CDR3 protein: CASRGLRSSGANVLTF
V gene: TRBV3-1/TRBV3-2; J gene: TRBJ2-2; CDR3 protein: CASRPDREAGELFF
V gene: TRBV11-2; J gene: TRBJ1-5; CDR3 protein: CASSLDGGISNQPQHF
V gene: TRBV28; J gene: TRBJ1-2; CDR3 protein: CASVVSDRGNYGYTF
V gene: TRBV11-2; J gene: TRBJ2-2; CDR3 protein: CASRTFHTGELFF
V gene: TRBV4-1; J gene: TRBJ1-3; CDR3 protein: CASSQGPRGKRSSGNTIYF
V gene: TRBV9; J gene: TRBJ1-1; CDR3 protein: CASSVDPLRPEAFF
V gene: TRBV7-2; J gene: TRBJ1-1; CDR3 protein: CASVLGTGGRTEAFF
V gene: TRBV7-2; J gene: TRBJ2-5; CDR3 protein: CASSFGLAPDAQETQYF
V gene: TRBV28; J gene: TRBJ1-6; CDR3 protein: CASSPPGFGALHF
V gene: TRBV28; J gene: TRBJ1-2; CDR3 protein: CASSRTGTGVKFYGYTF
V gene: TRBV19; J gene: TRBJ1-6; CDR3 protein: CASTTGGAGSPLHF